The next 13 T cell receptor beta chains were all read from a single sample in a study of T-cell reconstitution after alpha-beta-depleted transplantation in children. The TCRbeta library was prepared with unique molecular identifiers. TCRdb re-called the PCR reads with MiXCR, one entry per CDR3 protein. The data hold 480,000 or so distinct CDR3 sequences, with roughly a tenth observed a single time. Sequencing used PBMCs, obtained before TCRalphabeta/CD19-depleted stem cell transplant. These receptors originate from a child aged 2 to 10 with inherited bone marrow failure, due to receive a stem cell transplant.

The genes are TRBV9 and TRBJ2-3; D is undetermined. The V end was cut by 0 bases, the J end by 0 bases, with 5 bases between. The CDR3 covers 14 residues. Germline CDR1 reads SGDLS; CDR2 reads YYNGEE. CDR3 in DNA: TGTGCCAGCAGCGTAGAAGGGAGCACAGATACGCAGTATTTT. Translating gives CASSVEGSTDTQYF. The full variable domain, completed using reference TRBV9 and TRBJ2-3, is DSGVTQTPKHLITATGQRVTLRCSPRSGDLSVYWYQQSLDQGLQFLIQYYNGEERAKGNILERFSAQQFPDLHSELNLSSLELGDSALYFCASSVEGSTDTQYFGPGTRLTVL.

In its sample, this clonotype was seen a few times. This chain uses TRBV6-5 with TRBJ2-7; the match to TRBD1 covers 8 bases. V gave up 2 bases and J gave up 7 bases; unmatched junction bases: 13. The CDR3 has 16 residues. Per the germline V gene, CDR1 is MNHEY and CDR2 is SVGAGI. This chain's CDR3 is CASSYGARGRPKEQYF. The CDR3 nucleotides are TGTGCCAGCAGTTACGGGGCCAGGGGGCGTCCGAAAGAGCAGTACTTC.

This clonotype has ten or more counts. V and J are TRBV20-1 and TRBJ2-4; D might be TRBD1 or TRBD2, each matching 7 bases. Germline V gives CDR1 DFQATT, CDR2 SNEGSKA (reference sequence). Between the trimmed V and J ends, which lost 1 base and 8 bases, there was a span of 21 bases. This CDR3 has 16 residues. Written as DNA, the CDR3 is TGCAGTGCTAGAGCCCGGTGGGGAGGGGGCAGGGACATTCAGTACTTC. Protein product: CSARARWGGGRDIQYF.

This clonotype was counted between two and nine times. The CDR3 region has the DNA TGTGCCAGCTCACCATTAGCGGAGAGGGGCTACGAGCAGTACTTC. It is translated as CASSPLAERGYEQYF. This chain uses TRBV18 with TRBJ2-7; TRBD2 is a possible D gene (6 bases). This CDR3 contains 15 residues. Trimming left V 2 bases short and J 3 bases short, with 14 bases between. Germline V gives CDR1 KGHSH, CDR2 LQKENI.

This clonotype was recorded a few times. V and J are TRBV7-9 and TRBJ1-1; TRBD1 matches 7 bases. CDR3 size: 15 residues. J lost 2 bases, V lost 1 base, and 4 bases had no gene match. Germline V gene lookup returns CDR1 SEHNR and CDR2 FQNEAQ (reference sequence). Here the CDR3 DNA reads TGTGCCAGCAGCTTAGGACGAGGGGGCAACACTGAAGCTTTCTTT. This encodes CASSLGRGGNTEAFF. Full variable domain (missing parts from reference TRBV7-9 and TRBJ1-1): DTGVSQNPRHKITKRGQNVTFRCDPISEHNRLYWYRQTLGQGPEFLTYFQNEAQLEKSRLLSDRFSAERPKGSFSTLEIQRTEQGDSAMYLCASSLGRGGNTEAFFGQGTRLTVV.

Many counts were recorded for this clonotype. This rearrangement joins TRBV6-5 to TRBJ2-1; 7 bases are shared with TRBD1. The CDR3 is 17 amino acids. Trimming cost V 0 bases and J 4 bases; bases outside gene matches: 9. CDR1 MNHEY and CDR2 SVGAGI come from the germline V gene. The CDR3 coding sequence is TGTGCCAGCAGTTACTCCTATAAGGACAGGAGTTACAATGAGCAGTTCTTC. It is translated as CASSYSYKDRSYNEQFF.

The V and J genes are TRBV12-3 or TRBV12-4 and TRBJ2-1; D is possibly TRBD1 (7 bases). The CDR3 length is 19 residues. Deletions cut 1 base from V and 2 bases from J, with 21 bases between. CDR3 sequence (DNA): TGTGCCAGCAGTTTAGAGTTTGAGCGGGCACAGGGGCCCTACAATGAGCAGTTCTTC. Its translation: CASSLEFERAQGPYNEQFF.

The table lists this clonotype with a few counts. The V gene is TRBV30, the J gene TRBJ2-1; the D is unclear. The length of the CDR3 is 13 residues. V was cut by 5 bases and J by 0 bases, with 8 bases left in between. Germline V lookup: CDR1 GTSNPN, CDR2 SVGIG (reference sequence). CDR3 DNA sequence: TGTGCCTGGGGGTTCAGCTCCTACAATGAGCAGTTCTTC. As protein: CAWGFSSYNEQFF.

This clonotype was detected ten times or more. This chain links TRBV13 with TRBJ2-7; D is unclear. The germline gives CDR1 PRHDT, CDR2 FYEKMQ (reference sequence). The CDR3 is 13 amino acids. Trimming stripped 3 bases from V and 7 bases from J, with 13 bases between. The CDR3 region has the DNA TGTGCCAGCAGCTTTTCCCTCACCTTGGAGCAGTACTTC. Translating gives CASSFSLTLEQYF.

This clonotype was seen many times. This chain connects TRBV6-6 to TRBJ1-4, with D possibly matching TRBD1 (5 bases). The V end lost 2 bases, the J end lost 10 bases, and 5 bases lay between the germline ends. The CDR3 sequence is 11 residues long. Germline values: CDR1 MNHNY, CDR2 SVGAGI (reference sequence). The DNA for the CDR3 is TGTGCCAGCAGTTACGGGGGAAAACTGTTTTTT. This codes for CASSYGGKLFF.

As to this clonotype: Being one base from a much bigger clone, this may be a read error. V is TRBV9 and J is TRBJ2-3; 9 positions agree with TRBD2. The CDR3 has 17 residues. Germline values: CDR1 SGDLS, CDR2 YYNGEE. The CDR3 here is CASSPSRGGAASDRQYF. In nucleotides, the CDR3 is TGTGCCAGCAGCCCTTCTCGCGGGGGGGCAGCTTCAGATAGGCAGTATTTT.

This clonotype has a count of ten or more. The chain's CDR3 is CASSPSGQGYYGYTF. Written as DNA, the CDR3 is TGTGCCAGCAGTCCTTCGGGACAGGGATACTATGGCTACACCTTC. The V and J genes are TRBV12-3 or TRBV12-4 and TRBJ1-2, with 9 bases lining up with TRBD1. The CDR3 is 15 residues long. V gave up 5 bases and J gave up 3 bases; unmatched junction bases: 7.

This clonotype was seen repeatedly, ten times or more. The genes are TRBV25-1 and TRBJ2-7; D is undetermined. With 6 bases removed from V and 2 bases from J, the gap between germline ends came to 14 bases. CDR1 MGHDK and CDR2 SYGVNS come from the germline V gene. The CDR3 totals 14 residues. CDR3 nucleotide sequence: TGTGCCAGCAGATCGGCCAGGAGACCCTACGAGCAGTACTTC. Residues: CASRSARRPYEQYF.